This TCR beta chain is from a study of T cells after posttransplantation cyclophosphamide. Whole-study results and caveats: Recipient CMV seropositivity and CMV reactivation strongly tracked TRB clonality.

A marrow graft followed busulfan-fludarabine conditioning, with cyclophosphamide on days +3 and +4. Clones were sequenced by immunoSEQ multiplex PCR, and TCRdb holds only the in-frame ones, with some missing. Recorded here are 7,000 to 9,000 clones, none singletons. Many counts were recorded for this clone. The antigen is not known. This TCR was sampled from a male patient in his late teens or twenties who received an allogeneic stem cell transplant from an unrelated donor, was CMV-positive, and had acute and chronic GVHD. The graft donor may be the source of some T cells. Sequenced here: PBMCs, sampled after allogeneic stem cell transplant with posttransplant cyclophosphamide.

CDR3 DNA sequence: TGTGCCAGCAGCTCAAACCAGGGGAAAGGGCAGCCCCAGCATTTT. Its translation is CASSSNQGKGQPQHF. This chain links TRBV7-2 with TRBJ1-5; tentative D call: TRBD1 (6 bases). V lost 4 bases to trimming and J lost 7 bases, with 17 bases between them. There are 15 residues in the CDR3. CDR1 and CDR2 from the germline V gene are SGHTA and FQGNSA.